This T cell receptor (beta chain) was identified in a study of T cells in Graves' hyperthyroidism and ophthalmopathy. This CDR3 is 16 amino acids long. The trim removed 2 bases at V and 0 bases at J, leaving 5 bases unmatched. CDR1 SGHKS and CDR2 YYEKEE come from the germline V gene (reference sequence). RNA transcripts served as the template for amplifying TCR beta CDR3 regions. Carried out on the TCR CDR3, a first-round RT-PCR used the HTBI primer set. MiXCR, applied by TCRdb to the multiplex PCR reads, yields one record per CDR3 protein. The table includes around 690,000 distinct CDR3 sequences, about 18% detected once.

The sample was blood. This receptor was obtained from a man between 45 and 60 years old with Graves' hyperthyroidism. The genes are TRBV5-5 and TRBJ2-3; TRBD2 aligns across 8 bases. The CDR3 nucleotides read TGTGCCAGCAGCTTATATAGCGGGGCTAGCACAGATACGCAGTATTTT. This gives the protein CASSLYSGASTDTQYF.